These 5 T cell receptor beta chains were sequenced from one sample in a study of cytomegalovirus exposure and HLA in healthy donors (dated by TCRdb to 2016 to 2017). The library was made by the immunoSEQ multiplex PCR assay. The multiplex PCR relied on a mix of 60 forward primers for TCR Vbeta segments and 13 reverse primers for TCR Jbeta segments. Here the immuneACCESS table is served through TCRdb, limited to in-frame sequences with V and J called. Missing clones are a known gap in these copies; in checked studies unresolved V genes cover under half, and the rest lacks a known reason. The sample table records around 200,000 clones; around 79% of these occur just once. Together, the top ten hold roughly 2% of the sample. The source material was PBMCs. The receptors originated from a man between 18 and 29 years old in good health and CMV-seronegative.

The chain uses TRBV6-5 and TRBJ1-2; the match to TRBD1 covers 7 bases. The CDR3 contains 12 residues. Trimming removed 6 bases from V and 10 bases from J; junction bases left unmatched: 8. Germline lookup yields CDR1 MNHEY and CDR2 SVGAGI. The CDR3 is CASSRQGRDYTF. Here the CDR3 DNA reads TGTGCCAGCAGCAGACAGGGTCGGGACTACACCTTC.

This rearrangement joins TRBV27 to TRBJ2-1, with a possible D match to TRBD2 (6 bases). The CDR3 runs 15 residues. CDR1 is MNHEY and CDR2 is SMNVEV in the germline V gene (reference sequence). V lost 2 bases and J 6 bases, leaving 14 bases between the germline ends. The CDR3 is CASSLGAGSLNEQFF. CDR3 nucleotides: TGTGCCAGCAGTTTAGGAGCGGGTAGCCTCAATGAGCAGTTCTTC.

This CDR3 reads CASSDTGGTGELFF. Here the CDR3 DNA reads TGTGCCAGCAGTGATACAGGTGGCACCGGGGAGCTGTTTTTT. The V and J genes are TRBV6-4 and TRBJ2-2; D is perhaps TRBD1 (5 bases). Germline CDR1 reads MRHNA; CDR2 reads SNTAGT. This CDR3 has 14 amino acids. Trimming took off 3 bases at V and 4 bases at J, with 9 bases between the two ends.

The J gene is TRBJ1-1, the V gene TRBV7-8; 9 bases are shared with TRBD1. The CDR3 consists of 15 residues. After removal of 1 base from V and 2 bases from J, the junction contained 2 bases not matched to a gene. Germline-derived CDR1 and CDR2 are SGHVS and FQNEAQ. The CDR3: CASSLEDRGNTEAFF. CDR3 coding DNA: TGTGCCAGCAGCTTAGAGGACAGGGGAAACACTGAAGCTTTCTTT.

The rearrangement joins TRBV30 to TRBJ2-1; tentatively, D is TRBD2 (5 bases). The CDR3 runs 11 residues. V lost 4 bases, J lost 5 bases, and 6 bases lay in between. Germline CDR1 is GTSNPN and CDR2 is SVGIG (reference sequence). The CDR3 coding sequence is TGTGCCTGGAAGCGGAACAATGAGCAGTTCTTC. Translating it yields CAWKRNNEQFF.